Here is one T cell receptor beta chain with its context. Its target is unknown. The sample belongs to a study of somatic mutations in cytotoxic T cells in rheumatoid arthritis. Study conclusions and caveats: Age was associated with higher CD8+ clonality in rheumatoid arthritis patients, not in healthy controls.

Sequencing used immunoSEQ multiplex PCR; TCRdb keeps in-frame clones, though not all of them. Altogether 8,500 to 10,000 clones are present, almost 80% being singletons, with the ten largest covering just over 35%. The germline V gene encodes CDR1 SGDLS and CDR2 YYNGEE. The V end was cut by 3 bases, the J end by 0 bases, with 7 bases between. This CDR3 contains 15 residues. The chain links TRBV9 to TRBJ2-6; the D gene is possibly TRBD1 (6 bases). Sequenced material: CD8+ T cells sorted from blood. This receptor was taken from an adult with rheumatoid arthritis. The CDR3 region is CASSATGSGANVLTF. In nucleotides, the CDR3 is TGTGCCAGCAGCGCGACAGGCTCTGGGGCCAACGTCCTGACTTTC.